These 14 T cell receptor beta chains were all obtained from the same sample, sequenced in a study of T cells in Graves' hyperthyroidism and ophthalmopathy. RNA transcripts were the template for amplifying TCR beta CDR3 regions. HTBI primers were employed in a first-round RT-PCR of the TCR CDR3. TCRdb itself ran the multiplex PCR reads through MiXCR, one entry per CDR3 protein. Of fewer than 350,000 distinct CDR3 sequences listed, approximately 15% are singletons. The sample consisted of blood. These TCRs come from a woman aged 40-49 years with Graves' hyperthyroidism.

For this clonotype: A much larger clone is a single base away; this may be a read error. V usage is TRBV20-1 and J usage is TRBJ1-1, with D perhaps TRBD1 (6 bases). The CDR3 runs to 15 residues. Per the germline V gene, CDR1 is DFQATT and CDR2 is SNEGSKA (reference sequence). The CDR3 sequence is CSARGGLKRDTKAFF. CDR3 bases: TGCAGTGCTAGAGGGGGGCTGAAACGGGACACTAAAGCTTTCTTT.

This clonotype was seen many times. The rearrangement joins TRBV10-1 to TRBJ2-1; 7 nucleotides match TRBD2. Per the germline V gene, CDR1 is WNHNN and CDR2 is SYGVQD (reference sequence). The CDR3 sequence is 12 residues long. Germline trimming cut 7 bases from V and 10 bases from J; bases unmatched to any gene: 7. The chain's CDR3 is CASTGLVGEQFF. CDR3 coding DNA: TGCGCCAGCACCGGACTAGTCGGGGAGCAGTTCTTC.

This clonotype was recorded many times. V usage is TRBV6-2 or TRBV6-3 and J usage is TRBJ1-2; the match to TRBD1 covers 8 bases. This CDR3 is 18 amino acids long. The trim removed 2 bases at V and 0 bases at J, leaving 11 bases unmatched. Per the germline V gene, CDR1 is MNHEY and CDR2 is SVGEGT. The CDR3 region is CASSYPRDRSSSNYGYTF. The DNA of the CDR3 is TGTGCCAGCAGTTACCCCCGGGACAGGTCCTCTTCTAACTATGGCTACACCTTC.

This clonotype was observed at least ten times. The chain recombines TRBV3-1 with TRBJ2-5; D not certain. The germline gives CDR1 LGHDT, CDR2 YNNKEL (reference sequence). The CDR3 has 13 amino acids. V was clipped by 1 base and J by 1 base, with 4 bases between them. In DNA, the CDR3 is TGTGCCAGCAGCCAAGGGTCCCAAGAGACCCAGTACTTC. It is translated as CASSQGSQETQYF.

In its sample, this clonotype was seen many times. The CDR3 DNA follows: TGTGCCACCCCGGTAGGGCTAGCGGGAGGTCCCGGCTTCCGGAATGAGCAGTTCTTC. It encodes CATPVGLAGGPGFRNEQFF. This chain connects TRBV2 to TRBJ2-1; 11 nucleotides line up with TRBD2. The CDR3 runs to 19 residues. CDR1 and CDR2 from the germline V gene are SNHLY and FYNNEI. V lost 10 bases, J lost 7 bases, and 24 bases stayed unmatched.

This clonotype has at least ten counts. The rearrangement uses TRBV7-2 and TRBJ2-7, with TRBD2 identical over 8 bases. The trim removed 3 bases at V and 6 bases at J, leaving 10 bases unmatched. Germline lookup yields CDR1 SGHTA and CDR2 FQGNSA. This CDR3 contains 15 residues. CDR3 sequence reads: CASSFTAGVTGEQYF. The CDR3 DNA reads as TGTGCCAGCAGCTTCACAGCGGGAGTAACTGGCGAGCAGTACTTC.

The chain joins TRBV5-4 to TRBJ2-2; 8 nucleotides line up with TRBD2. V shed 0 bases, J shed 2 bases, and the junction held 3 bases outside the gene matches. This CDR3 region has 16 residues. CDR1 and CDR2 (germline): SGHNT, YYREEE (reference sequence). The CDR3: CASSLAGGGNTGELFF. The CDR3 coding sequence is TGTGCCAGCAGCTTGGCGGGGGGGGGCAACACCGGGGAGCTGTTTTTT.

This clonotype was recorded at least ten times. The chain is built from TRBV5-8 and TRBJ1-1, with a possible D match to TRBD1 (5 bases). V was shortened by 3 bases and J by 5 bases, with 20 bases between the two germline ends. The CDR3 spans 16 residues. CDR1 and CDR2 from the germline V gene are SGHTS and YDEGEE. CDR3 in amino acids: CASSSQLARVDTEAFF. The CDR3 DNA is TGTGCCAGCAGCTCCCAATTGGCCAGGGTCGATACTGAAGCTTTCTTT.

This clonotype was counted at least ten times. The chain combines TRBV28 with TRBJ2-7, with a tentative D call TRBD2 (5 bases). Germline V gene sequence: CDR1 MDHEN, CDR2 SYDVKM. V lost 2 bases, J lost 7 bases, and 12 bases lay in between. The CDR3 contains 13 residues. The CDR3 DNA sequence: TGTGCCAGCAGTTTAACCCTCCCGGGGGAGCAGTACTTC. It codes for CASSLTLPGEQYF.

This clonotype has more than one count but fewer than ten. This chain links TRBV7-9 with TRBJ1-1; D call uncertain. The V and J ends lost 1 base and 3 bases respectively, with 6 bases between them. The CDR3 contains 13 residues. Per germline, CDR1 SEHNR and CDR2 FQNEAQ (reference sequence). In DNA, the CDR3 is TGTGCCAGCAGCTTAGGGCGACACACTGAAGCTTTCTTT. Amino acids: CASSLGRHTEAFF.

Ten or more counts support this clonotype. The J gene is TRBJ1-3, the V gene TRBV7-8; D not certain. Germline CDR1 SGHVS, CDR2 FQNEAQ. This CDR3 region has 15 residues. V lost 3 bases and J lost 1, with 10 bases in between. The CDR3 coding sequence is TGTGCCAGCAGCTTGTCTGGGAGGTCTGGAAACACCATATATTTT. Translating gives CASSLSGRSGNTIYF.

This clonotype was recorded at least ten times. The chain joins TRBV18 to TRBJ2-5, with 9 bases fitting TRBD2. The CDR3 consists of 15 residues. Germline values: CDR1 KGHSH, CDR2 LQKENI. Losses at the gene ends were 2 bases for V and 5 bases for J; bases not matched to a gene: 6. The CDR3 bases are TGTGCCAGCTCACCAGGAATAGCGGGAGAGGAGACCCAGTACTTC. Its protein is CASSPGIAGEETQYF.

This clonotype has more than one count but fewer than ten. The chain has TRBV20-1 and TRBJ2-5; D is ambiguous. Trimming shortened V by 1 base and J by 2 bases, and 11 bases separated the two germline ends. Germline V gene data show CDR1 as DFQATT and CDR2 as SNEGSKA (reference sequence). The CDR3 contains 14 residues. The CDR3 DNA reads TGCAGTGCTAGAGCGAATCCCCCACAAGAGACCCAGTACTTC. Protein sequence: CSARANPPQETQYF.

Concerning this clonotype: A single base separates this from a much larger clone, so it may be a read error. This rearrangement joins TRBV5-1 to TRBJ2-2; possibly TRBD1 for D (6 bases). In germline, CDR1 is SGHRS, CDR2 YFSETQ. This CDR3 is built from 14 residues. Trimming stripped 0 bases from V and 4 bases from J, with 7 bases between. CDR3 DNA: TGCGCCAGCAGCTTGGAGGACAGCACCGGGGAGCTGTTTTTT. Amino acid sequence: CASSLEDSTGELFF.